This T cell receptor (beta chain) appears in the sequencing data of a study of CD8+ T cells in alopecia areata. Study results and limitations: Against the mouse data, patients shared TCRs less clearly, possibly for HLA reasons.

Once RNA had been extracted, it was reverse transcribed into cDNA to act as the sequencing template. TCRdb keeps only in-frame clones here, not all; method: immunoSEQ multiplex PCR. Of 100,000 to 130,000 clones in the sample, approximately 63% are singletons; the top ten hold less than 25%. The V and J ends lost 5 bases and 6 bases respectively, with 8 bases between them. The CDR3 spans 12 residues. Germline V gene sequence: CDR1 SEHNR, CDR2 FQNEAQ (reference sequence). This clone has just a few counts. Its matching antigen is unknown. Input material: CD8+ T cells sorted from blood. J is TRBJ1-5 and V is TRBV7-9; D not certain. The source of this sequence is a human donor in good health. The CDR3 DNA sequence: TGTGCCAGCAGCGTCGAGGGTCAGCCCCAGCATTTT. Translating gives CASSVEGQPQHF.